This T cell receptor beta chain was recovered during a study of blood T cells in healthy people across ages. This clonotype has just a few counts. Next came a second PCR, run for 7 to 11 cycles, which used a sample-barcoded 5' primer along with a J-beta primer mix. A single record per CDR3 protein comes from TCRdb applying MiXCR to the 5' RACE reads. The table lists under 800,000 distinct CDR3 sequences, roughly two fifths of them singletons, with roughly 20% in the top ten. Sequenced input: blood. This clonotype was sampled from a woman in her sixties or seventies in good health.

The CDR3 DNA sequence: TGTGCCAGCAGCGGGGACAGGGGTAGCGGGGAGCTGTTTTTT. Amino acids: CASSGDRGSGELFF. The chain uses TRBV11-2 and TRBJ2-2; 10 nucleotides line up with TRBD1. Germline values: CDR1 SGHAT, CDR2 FQNNGV. Unmatched junction bases numbered 4, after V lost 5 bases and J lost 7 bases. The length of the CDR3 is 14 residues.